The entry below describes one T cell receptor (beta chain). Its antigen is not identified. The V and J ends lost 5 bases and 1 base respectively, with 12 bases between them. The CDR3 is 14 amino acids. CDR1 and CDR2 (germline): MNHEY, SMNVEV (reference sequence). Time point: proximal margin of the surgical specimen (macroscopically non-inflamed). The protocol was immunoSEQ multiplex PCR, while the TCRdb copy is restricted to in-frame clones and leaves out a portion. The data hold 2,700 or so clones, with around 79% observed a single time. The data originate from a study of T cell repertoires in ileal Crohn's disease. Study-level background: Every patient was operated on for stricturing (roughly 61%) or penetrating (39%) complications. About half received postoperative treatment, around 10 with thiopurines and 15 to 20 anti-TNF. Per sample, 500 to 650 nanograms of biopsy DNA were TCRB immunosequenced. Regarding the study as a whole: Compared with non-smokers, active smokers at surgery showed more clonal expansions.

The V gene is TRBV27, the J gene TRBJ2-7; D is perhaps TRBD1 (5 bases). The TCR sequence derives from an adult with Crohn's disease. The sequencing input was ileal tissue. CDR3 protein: CASSVSRVSYEQYF. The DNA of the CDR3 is TGTGCCAGCAGTGTCTCCAGGGTATCCTACGAGCAGTACTTC.